This TCR beta chain was retrieved from a study of blood T cell repertoires in COVID-19. Study-level information: The United States, Italy and Spain were the sources of the acute and convalescent COVID-19 samples. Nucleic acid was either cDNA or gDNA, and it came from T cells, B-cell-depleted T cells, or PBMCs.

This CDR3 spans 14 amino acids. The V end lost 7 bases, the J end lost 3 bases, and 16 bases lay between the germline ends. Germline CDR1 is SNHLY and CDR2 is FYNNEI. Original analysis: Amplification from reference gene primers served as the basis for estimated nucleated cell counts. The protocol was immunoSEQ multiplex PCR, while the TCRdb copy is restricted to in-frame clones and leaves out a portion. V and J calls plus clone size are reproduced from that table; the DNA served to infer D and trimming. In the table there are some 96,000 clones, approximately 87% of which are singletons. This clone came up a few times.

The chain links TRBV2 to TRBJ2-7; D perhaps matches TRBD1 (6 bases). This TCR came from a human donor in a cohort sampled during active COVID-19. Sample: peripheral blood. CDR3 DNA: TGTGCCAGCAAGGGTGGGGACACCGGCTACGAGCAGTACTTC. Encoded protein: CASKGGDTGYEQYF.